This record covers a single T cell receptor (beta chain). What it recognizes is unknown. The data belong to a study of blood T cells in healthy people across ages. Whole-study findings and limits: Diversity estimates from one million T cells were considered underestimates.

Those donating, healthy Caucasian individuals from Russia, were aged about 6 to 90. Total RNA was isolated from each sample in quantities of at least 5 micrograms. Primers used in a second PCR of about 7 to 12 cycles were a sample-barcoded 5' primer and a J-beta primer mix. TCRdb redid the calling of the 5' RACE reads with MiXCR, one entry per CDR3 protein. Among roughly 1.4 million distinct CDR3 sequences listed, almost 60% were seen once. This CDR3 has 17 amino acids. Trimming took 3 bases from V and 11 from J, leaving 23 bases between them. Germline V gene sequence: CDR1 LGHNA, CDR2 YSLEER. The chain carries TRBV4-3 and TRBJ1-6; perhaps TRBD1 as D (5 bases). Sample: blood. The sequence derives from a man aged 18 to 30 in good health. This chain's CDR3 is CASSHGLSGRPPTPLHF. DNA for the CDR3: TGCGCCAGCAGCCATGGCCTGTCAGGGCGACCTCCGACACCCCTCCACTTT.